This is a list of T cell receptor beta chains from one sample in a study of blood T cell repertoires in COVID-19. TCRdb keeps only in-frame clones here, not all; method: immunoSEQ multiplex PCR. The sample includes some 240,000 clones, roughly 84% of them seen just once. Sequencing was done on a sample of PBMCs or T cells enriched from blood (not recorded which). The origin of the receptors is a woman in her 50s who had been exposed to COVID-19. Both conserved end residues are part of each CDR3. D genes are given only for firm matches. Some rows mark clone size as missing; the rest say once, few, many or name a class of expanded clone.

CDR3 DNA | CDR3 protein | J gene | CDR3 length | D gene | V gene | clone size
TGTGCCAGCAGCCCCTATTTAACTAGCGGGGGGGCCAATGAGCAGTTCTTC | CASSPYLTSGGANEQFF | TRBJ2-1 | 17 | TRBD2 | TRBV5-6 | .
TGTGCCTGGAGTGCAGGGGCTGGAAACACCATATATTTT | CAWSAGAGNTIYF | TRBJ1-3 | 13 | . | TRBV30 | once
TGTGCCATCAGCGCCACAGGGGCAAGTACTGAAGCTTTCTTT | CAISATGASTEAFF | TRBJ1-1 | 14 | TRBD1 | TRBV10-3 | .
TGCGCCAGCAGTGAGTCCAGCGGGGGGCCAGATACGCAGTATTTT | CASSESSGGPDTQYF | TRBJ2-3 | 15 | TRBD2 | TRBV10-1 | .
TGTGCCAGCAGGTCGACGGGACAGGGCGCAATTAACTATGGCTACACCTTC | CASRSTGQGAINYGYTF | TRBJ1-2 | 17 | TRBD1 | TRBV5-6 | .
TGTGCCAGCAGTTTCTCGGGGGGCGGTGTAACGAGCAGTATCCTCTTC | CASSFSGGGVTSSILF | TRBJ2-7 | 16 | . | TRBV27 | .
TGTGCCAGCAGCCAAGGGGCCGGGACAGGGGTTGAAGCTTTCTTT | CASSQGAGTGVEAFF | TRBJ1-1 | 15 | TRBD1 | TRBV14 | .
TGTGCCTGGAGAGCTCTCGCTAACTATGGCTACACCTTC | CAWRALANYGYTF | TRBJ1-2 | 13 | . | TRBV30 | once
TGCGCCAGCAGTGAGTCTATGCGGCGAGTCGATAGCAATCAGCCCCAGCATTTT | CASSESMRRVDSNQPQHF | TRBJ1-5 | 18 | . | TRBV10-1 | .
TGTGCCAGCAGCCAAGATCCCCAGGGGACTGAAGCTTTCTTT | CASSQDPQGTEAFF | TRBJ1-1 | 14 | . | TRBV4-2 | .
TGTGCCAGCAGTCTCGAGGGTAGTAATGGCTACACCTTC | CASSLEGSNGYTF | TRBJ1-2 | 13 | . | TRBV7-8 | .
TGCGCCAGCAGGCTTGAGTGGGGCCTACCCCCCTATGGCTACACCTTC | CASRLEWGLPPYGYTF | TRBJ1-2 | 16 | . | TRBV5-1 | .
TGCAGCATTGGACAGGCAAACAATGAGCAGTTCTTC | CSIGQANNEQFF | TRBJ2-1 | 12 | TRBD1 | TRBV29-1 | .
TGTGCCAGCAGAGGGGGTCCCACGGGGCAGCCCCAGCATTTT | CASRGGPTGQPQHF | TRBJ1-5 | 14 | . | TRBV6-5 | .
TGTGCCAGCAGTTTTGGGGGGACTAGCGGGTTCCAAGAGACCCAGTACTTC | CASSFGGTSGFQETQYF | TRBJ2-5 | 17 | TRBD2 | TRBV28 | .
TGTGCCAGCAGCCGGAGGTTTTCGACGTGGACGAACACTGAAGCTTTCTTT | CASSRRFSTWTNTEAFF | TRBJ1-1 | 17 | . | TRBV27 | .
TGTGCCAGTAGTTTCCGAGGGGGGAACACTGAAGCTTTCTTT | CASSFRGGNTEAFF | TRBJ1-1 | 14 | . | TRBV19 | .
TGTGCCAGCAGCGTGGGACAGGGGTATAATTCACCCCTCCACTTT | CASSVGQGYNSPLHF | TRBJ1-6 | 15 | TRBD1 | TRBV9 | .
TGTGCCAGTAGTTCGACAGGGAAACTTCAGCCCCAGCATTTT | CASSSTGKLQPQHF | TRBJ1-5 | 14 | TRBD1 | TRBV19 | .
TGTGCCAGCAGCTTAGGGACTACCTATGGCTACACCTTC | CASSLGTTYGYTF | TRBJ1-2 | 13 | . | TRBV7-9 | .
TGTGCCAGCCGCGGGGGGGAAAACACTGAAGCTTTCTTT | CASRGGENTEAFF | TRBJ1-1 | 13 | . | TRBV2 | .
TGTGCCAGCAGCGTACGAGACAGCCGAGCAGATACGCAGTATTTT | CASSVRDSRADTQYF | TRBJ2-3 | 15 | . | TRBV9 | once
TGTGCCAGCAGCTTAGCGCGTGAGACAGGGTGGAACACTGAAGCTTTCTTT | CASSLARETGWNTEAFF | TRBJ1-1 | 17 | TRBD1 | TRBV7-9 | .
TGTGCCAGCAGCTTAACAGGCTCCTCTACTGAAGCTTTCTTT | CASSLTGSSTEAFF | TRBJ1-1 | 14 | . | TRBV5-5 | .
TGTGCTAGTGGTTCCGGAGGGTGGGACACTGAAGCTTTCTTT | CASGSGGWDTEAFF | TRBJ1-1 | 14 | . | TRBV12-5 | .
TGTGCCAGCAGCCCCGGGGCAGGGGATTATGGCTACACCTTC | CASSPGAGDYGYTF | TRBJ1-2 | 14 | . | TRBV9 | .
TGTGCCAGCAGCTGGACAGGGGGCGCGACTGAAGCTTTCTTT | CASSWTGGATEAFF | TRBJ1-1 | 14 | TRBD1 | TRBV5-4 | .
TGCAGCGTTGTTAAACGGGGATTCACAGATACGCAGTATTTT | CSVVKRGFTDTQYF | TRBJ2-3 | 14 | . | TRBV29-1 | .
TGTGCCAGCAGCAAGAGAGGGGGGGTCCTCCCCAGCTACGAGCAGTACTTC | CASSKRGGVLPSYEQYF | TRBJ2-7 | 17 | . | TRBV21-1 | .
TGTGCCAGCATTGAGCGGATGAACACTGAAGCTTTCTTT | CASIERMNTEAFF | TRBJ1-1 | 13 | . | TRBV5-5 | once
TGCGCCAGCAGCACCCAACAGGGGGCATACGAGCAGTACTTC | CASSTQQGAYEQYF | TRBJ2-7 | 14 | TRBD1 | TRBV4-3 | few
TGTGCCACTAAGGGGACGGCTAGCGGGCACAATGAGCAGTTCTTC | CATKGTASGHNEQFF | TRBJ2-1 | 15 | TRBD2 | TRBV10-3 | .